This T cell receptor beta chain comes out of a study of cytomegalovirus exposure and HLA in healthy donors. Trimming left V 5 bases short and J 6 bases short, with 16 bases between. Germline values: CDR1 SGHTA, CDR2 FQGNSA. This CDR3 is 14 amino acids long. Findings and caveats of the study: A prior analysis recorded that most TCR beta V segments were productive about 87% or about 30% of the time. The authors assumed roughly uniform sequencing depth across donors for presence/absence analyses.

Of note for this clone: Its antigen is unknown.

Primers for the PCR totalled 60 Vbeta and 13 Jbeta. Sequencing was performed with immunoSEQ multiplex PCR; in TCRdb, only in-frame clones are kept and a portion is missing. The sample lists about 110,000 clones, about 81% occurring once. Those who donated were healthy bone marrow donors. Sequenced: PBMCs. This TCR was sampled from a man aged 25-40 years in good health and CMV-seronegative. The chain couples TRBV7-2 to TRBJ1-2; D is ambiguous. This CDR3 reads CASSLYHAGDGYTF. CDR3 DNA: TGTGCCAGCAGCCTCTATCATGCGGGTGATGGCTACACCTTC.